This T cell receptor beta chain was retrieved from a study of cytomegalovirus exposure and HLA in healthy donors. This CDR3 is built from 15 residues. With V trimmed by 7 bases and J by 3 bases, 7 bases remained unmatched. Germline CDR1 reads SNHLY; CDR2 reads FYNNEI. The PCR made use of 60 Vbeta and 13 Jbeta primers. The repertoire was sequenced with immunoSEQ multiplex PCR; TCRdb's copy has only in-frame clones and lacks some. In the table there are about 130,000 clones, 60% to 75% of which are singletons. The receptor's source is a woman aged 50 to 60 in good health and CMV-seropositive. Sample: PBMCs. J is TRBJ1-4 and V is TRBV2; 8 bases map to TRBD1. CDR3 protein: CASTRGTGSNEKLFF. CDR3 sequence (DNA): TGTGCCAGCACCCGGGGGACAGGTTCTAATGAAAAACTGTTTTTT.